A selection of T cell receptor beta chains follows, all from one sample in a study of long-term antiretroviral therapy in people with HIV. Clones were read by immunoSEQ multiplex PCR, and TCRdb kept only the in-frame ones, dropping some. The sample lists 25,000 to 35,000 clones, about 93% occurring once. The sample consisted of unsorted PBMCs, taken roughly 6.3 years after starting antiretroviral therapy. The receptors derive from a woman aged 40 to 55 with HIV. Each CDR3 is given with its conserved first and last residue. Each record gives: J gene, V gene, CDR3 protein.

>TRBJ1-4|TRBV15
CATSRDIGNEKLFF
>TRBJ1-5|TRBV7-2
CASSLGLNQPQHF
>TRBJ2-7|TRBV18
CASSPPLAGSSYEQYF
>TRBJ1-5|TRBV6-5
CASSLMANQPQHF
>TRBJ1-2|TRBV29-1
CSVETTGASYGYTF
>TRBJ1-5|TRBV7-2
CASSLETTQPQHF
>TRBJ2-7|TRBV7-2
CASSPISGGAVEQYF
>TRBJ2-5|TRBV7-9
CASSSLTLEETQYF
>TRBJ1-1|TRBV27
CASIGGLNTEAFF
>TRBJ2-3|TRBV5-5
CASSLLSARSTDTQYF
>TRBJ1-4|TRBV4-3
CASSQAWGVRGWEKLFF
>TRBJ1-1|TRBV10-3
CAISEGPVGAFF
>TRBJ1-2|TRBV7-2
CASSLDSLNYGYTF
>TRBJ2-7|TRBV7-9
CASSFLEAGGRDEQYF
>TRBJ1-5|TRBV4-3
CASSQRTGNQPQHF
>TRBJ1-1|TRBV4-3
CASSQDWVSGTEAFF
>TRBJ1-4|TRBV29-1
CSVVQTGNEKLFF
>TRBJ2-1|TRBV6-5
CASSYQAYVGEQFF
>TRBJ1-6|TRBV27
CASSLQSSYNSPLHF
>TRBJ2-3|TRBV7-2
CASARLTDTQYF
>TRBJ1-1|TRBV12-5
CASLPGRNTEAFF
>TRBJ2-3|TRBV11-3
CASSLGGTDTQYF
>TRBJ1-2|TRBV9
CASSAERWGSGGYTF
>TRBJ1-1|TRBV6-6
CASILTGSNTEAFF
>TRBJ1-1|TRBV16
CASSRRGGMRYTEAFF
>TRBJ2-2|TRBV9
CASSPRQGSTGELFF
>TRBJ1-1|TRBV6-1
CASSDVRGMNTEAFF
>TRBJ1-1|TRBV10-3
CAISQGVAATEAFF
>TRBJ2-7|TRBV7-2
CASSLSVRLAGGSYEQYF
>TRBJ1-4|TRBV30
CAWTGTAFSEKLFF
>TRBJ1-1|TRBV28
CASSTTGQGRTEAFF
>TRBJ2-7|TRBV9
CASSVEWGGGEQYF
>TRBJ2-3|TRBV19
CASPGGVSTDTQYF
>TRBJ2-7|TRBV6-5
CATGAGQGVGQYF
>TRBJ2-3|TRBV27
CASSWRGRGYF
>TRBJ1-1|TRBV5-1
CASSPQQGATEAFF
>TRBJ1-1|TRBV4-1
CASSQDLLRNTEAFF
>TRBJ2-3|TRBV5-4
CASSFSGTDTQYF
>TRBJ1-1|TRBV4-1
CASSPLRRNTEAFF
>TRBJ1-1|TRBV30
CAWSLLGGATEAFF
>TRBJ1-2|TRBV4-1
CASSQGGAIRGGYTF
>TRBJ1-6|TRBV30
CAWSVGDQRSYNSPLHF
>TRBJ2-7|TRBV21-1
CASSKPLGGIYEQYF
>TRBJ1-2|TRBV7-2
CASSPQGALNYGYTF
>TRBJ1-5|TRBV6-5
CASSYSTGNQPQHF
>TRBJ2-3|TRBV6-6
CASSLPDSTPKDTQYF
>TRBJ2-2|TRBV4-3
CASSQDPGMTNTGELFF